Each of the 24 T cell receptor beta chains below was sequenced from the same sample in a study of blood T cell repertoires in COVID-19. Generated by immunoSEQ multiplex PCR, the TCRdb table keeps only in-frame clones and is missing some. The sample has 65,000 to 85,000 clones, over 80% seen once. Specimen: peripheral blood. These receptors all come from a human donor in a cohort sampled during active COVID-19.

This chain joins TRBV10-3 and TRBJ2-6, with D maybe TRBD1 (5 bases). The CDR3 sequence is 16 residues long. CDR1 ENHRY and CDR2 SYGVKD come from the germline V gene. The V and J ends lost 6 bases and 0 bases respectively, with 12 bases between them. DNA for the CDR3: TGTGCCATCAGCCCAGGGTACTCCTCTGGGGCCAACGTCCTGACTTTC. Residues: CAISPGYSSGANVLTF.

As DNA, the CDR3 is TGTGCCAGCAGCCAGGCGGGACGCGGCAATCAGCCCCAGCATTTT. This gives the protein CASSQAGRGNQPQHF. The rearrangement uses TRBV3-1 (or the pseudogene TRBV3-2) and TRBJ1-5, with a tentative D call TRBD1 (5 bases). V was clipped by 3 bases and J by 2 bases, with 11 bases between them. The CDR3 has 15 residues. Germline assignment: CDR1 LGHDT and CDR2 YNNKEL (reference sequence).

The V call is TRBV27, the J call TRBJ2-7, with 9 bases aligning to TRBD1. This CDR3 has 15 residues. Trimming removed 3 bases from V and 3 bases from J; junction bases left unmatched: 6. Germline CDR1 MNHEY, CDR2 SMNVEV (reference sequence). CDR3 region: CASSFDRGGDYEQYF. For the CDR3, the DNA is TGTGCCAGCAGTTTCGACAGGGGGGGGGACTACGAGCAGTACTTC.

Written as DNA, the CDR3 is TGTGCCAGCGGGCCACGCAGCGGCTACACCTTC. Translated: CASGPRSGYTF. V and J are TRBV28 and TRBJ1-2; D is unresolved. Trimming removed 8 bases from V and 8 bases from J, with 12 bases in between. In germline, CDR1 is MDHEN, CDR2 SYDVKM. The CDR3 sequence is 11 residues long.

The rearrangement links TRBV12-3 or TRBV12-4 to TRBJ2-7, with D tentatively TRBD1 (6 bases). CDR3 length equals 13 residues. The ends were cut back, 8 bases at V and 6 bases at J, with 17 bases in the middle. The CDR3 DNA follows: TGTGCCAGCCGAGGGGGTAACCTAGGCGAGCAGTACTTC. As protein: CASRGGNLGEQYF.

This chain links TRBV5-8 with TRBJ1-1; D is undetermined. The germline gives CDR1 SGHTS, CDR2 YDEGEE. The length of the CDR3 is 15 residues. V shed 3 bases and J shed 1 base, with 13 bases lying between them. CDR3 coding DNA: TGTGCCAGCAGCTCCGGGTTTGTCCAGAACACTGAAGCTTTCTTT. Encoded protein: CASSSGFVQNTEAFF.

The chain is built from TRBV27 and TRBJ1-1; a possible D gene is TRBD1 (6 bases). Germline V gene sequence: CDR1 MNHEY, CDR2 SMNVEV (reference sequence). This CDR3 comprises 15 residues. V was shortened by 5 bases and J by 0 bases, with 13 bases between the two germline ends. The CDR3 sequence: CASSPDSLMNTEAFF. CDR3 nucleotides: TGTGCCAGCAGTCCGGACAGCCTTATGAACACTGAAGCTTTCTTT.

The chain couples TRBV6-2 or TRBV6-3 to TRBJ1-1, with 8 positions matching TRBD1. This CDR3 is 17 amino acids long. Losses at the gene ends were 5 bases for V and 3 bases for J; bases not matched to a gene: 14. Germline CDR1 and CDR2: MNHEY and SVGEGT. The CDR3 is CASSADRGMAWYTEAFF. The CDR3 region has the DNA TGTGCCAGCAGTGCCGACAGGGGAATGGCTTGGTACACTGAAGCTTTCTTT.

This chain joins TRBV4-1 and TRBJ1-6; maybe TRBD1 (5 bases). V was pared by 1 base and J by 10 bases, with 23 bases between. The CDR3 length is 18 residues. Germline CDR1 is MGHRA and CDR2 is YSYEKL. The CDR3 spells CASSQGPPTGLGGSPLHF. The CDR3 nucleotides read TGCGCCAGCAGCCAAGGCCCCCCTACCGGGCTGGGGGGATCACCCCTCCACTTT.

The rearrangement links TRBV5-6 to TRBJ1-2, with D possibly being TRBD1 (6 bases). CDR1 and CDR2 (germline): SGHDT, YYEEEE. The CDR3 totals 14 residues. V was pared by 3 bases and J by 4 bases, with 13 bases between. CDR3 protein: CASSWTTGSYGYTF. CDR3 in DNA: TGTGCCAGCAGCTGGACGACAGGTTCCTATGGCTACACCTTC.

This clone turned up a few times. V usage is TRBV7-9 and J usage is TRBJ2-3, with 11 bases lining up with TRBD2. Germline V lookup: CDR1 SEHNR, CDR2 FQNEAQ (reference sequence). This CDR3 is built from 15 residues. J lost 4 bases, V lost 0 bases, and 0 bases had no gene match. CDR3 nucleotides: TGTGCCAGCAGCTTAGCTAGCGGGGGGGCAGATACGCAGTATTTT. This translates into CASSLASGGADTQYF.

This chain connects TRBV28 to TRBJ2-1, with 7 nucleotides matching TRBD1. The ends lost 4 bases at V and 3 bases at J; junction bases unmatched: 3. CDR1 is MDHEN, CDR2 SYDVKM, per germline. The CDR3 covers 14 residues. Here the CDR3 reads CASSSGTVYNEQFF. The CDR3 nucleotides read TGTGCCAGCAGTTCCGGGACAGTCTACAATGAGCAGTTCTTC.

The chain links TRBV5-1 to TRBJ2-7; 7 bases agree with TRBD1. The V gene end was trimmed by 5 bases and the J gene end by 2 bases; junction bases not matched to a gene: 10. Germline V lookup: CDR1 SGHRS, CDR2 YFSETQ. This CDR3 region has 15 residues. This chain's CDR3 is CASRPAGTDAYEQYF. DNA for the CDR3: TGCGCCAGCAGACCCGCCGGGACAGACGCCTACGAGCAGTACTTC.

V is TRBV5-4 and J is TRBJ1-1; 7 nucleotides line up with TRBD1. The V gene's germline CDR1 is SGHNT and CDR2 YYREEE (reference sequence). The CDR3 covers 17 residues. The ends lost 5 bases at V and 0 bases at J; junction bases unmatched: 13. As DNA, the CDR3 is TGTGCCAGCAGTACTATGCAACCGGGACAGATGAACACTGAAGCTTTCTTT. As protein: CASSTMQPGQMNTEAFF. Looking up the rest from reference TRBV5-4 and TRBJ1-1 gives the full variable domain: ETGVTQSPTHLIKTRGQQVTLRCSSQSGHNTVSWYQQALGQGPQFIFQYYREEENGRGNFPPRFSGLQFPNYSSELNVNALELDDSALYLCASSTMQPGQMNTEAFFGQGTRLTVV.

This chain connects TRBV28 to TRBJ2-4, with D maybe TRBD1 (6 bases). The CDR3 sequence is 14 residues long. V was pared by 5 bases and J by 3 bases, with 11 bases between. The germline V gene has CDR1 MDHEN and CDR2 SYDVKM. CDR3 sequence (DNA): TGTGCCAGCAGTGTCCAGGGGTTCAAAAACATTCAGTACTTC. The encoded protein is CASSVQGFKNIQYF.

This rearrangement joins TRBV28 to TRBJ1-6; 7 bases match TRBD1. Germline CDR1 MDHEN, CDR2 SYDVKM. J was trimmed by 4 bases and V by 11 bases; bases with no gene match: 11. This CDR3 has 15 amino acids. This chain's CDR3 is CAPKDRNGYNSPLHF. For the CDR3, the DNA is TGTGCCCCCAAGGACAGGAATGGATATAATTCACCCCTCCACTTT.

J is TRBJ1-4 and V is TRBV5-1; D is undetermined. The CDR3 is 15 residues long. Trimming cost V 4 bases and J 2 bases, with 12 bases left between them. Germline CDR1 reads SGHRS; CDR2 reads YFSETQ. CDR3 coding DNA: TGCGCCAGCAGCACCAACTCTTACACTAATGAAAAACTGTTTTTT. Its translation: CASSTNSYTNEKLFF.

This rearrangement joins TRBV5-1 to TRBJ2-1, with D tentatively TRBD1 (6 bases). V was shortened by 3 bases and J by 5 bases, with 9 bases between the two germline ends. Germline CDR1 reads SGHRS; CDR2 reads YFSETQ. This CDR3 is 13 amino acids long. The CDR3 is CASSWDIDNEQFF. The CDR3 DNA reads as TGCGCCAGCAGCTGGGACATTGACAATGAGCAGTTCTTC.

Here the CDR3 reads CASSLVWGGAYNEQFF. CDR3 DNA sequence: TGTGCCAGCAGCTTAGTTTGGGGGGGCGCCTACAATGAGCAGTTCTTC. This chain joins TRBV7-2 and TRBJ2-1; perhaps TRBD2 as D (7 bases). Between the trimmed V and J ends, which lost 1 base and 2 bases, there was a span of 12 bases. CDR1 is SGHTA, CDR2 FQGNSA, per germline. The length of the CDR3 is 16 residues.

This clone appeared a few times. This chain links TRBV6-4 with TRBJ2-3; 7 positions agree with TRBD1. With 3 bases clipped from V and 4 bases from J, the junction kept 4 bases outside the gene matches. CDR1 is MRHNA and CDR2 is SNTAGT in the germline V gene. This CDR3 is 14 amino acids long. This chain's CDR3 is CASSEEGGSDTQYF. The DNA for the CDR3 is TGTGCCAGCAGTGAAGAAGGGGGCTCAGATACGCAGTATTTT.

The J gene is TRBJ2-7, the V gene TRBV28; 9 bases are shared with TRBD1. J gave up 5 bases and V 7 bases, and 9 bases lay outside the gene matches. Looked up from germline, CDR1 is MDHEN and CDR2 is SYDVKM. The CDR3 contains 14 residues. CDR3 protein: CASTPGTGPHEQYF. The CDR3 nucleotides read TGTGCCAGCACGCCCGGGACAGGGCCCCACGAGCAGTACTTC.

J is TRBJ2-5 and V is TRBV7-9; 12 nucleotides match TRBD1. Germline V lookup: CDR1 SEHNR, CDR2 FQNEAQ (reference sequence). V gave up 9 bases and J gave up 4 bases; unmatched junction bases: 9. The CDR3 totals 15 residues. The CDR3 region has the DNA TGTGCCAGAGCTTTGGGACAGGGGGCCGGAGAGACCCAGTACTTC. Translating it yields CARALGQGAGETQYF.

This clone was found once. The chain has TRBV6-5 and TRBJ1-2; TRBD1 matches at 7 bases. The germline V gene has CDR1 MNHEY and CDR2 SVGAGI. Trimming at V came to 5 bases and at J to 6 bases, leaving 9 bases not matched to a gene. The CDR3 length is 14 residues. The CDR3 sequence: CASSQIRTGNGYTF. The CDR3 nucleotides are TGTGCCAGCAGTCAAATCAGGACAGGAAATGGCTACACCTTC.

V usage is TRBV4-3 and J usage is TRBJ2-6; TRBD2 aligns across 9 bases. Germline trimming cut 1 base from V and 0 bases from J; bases unmatched to any gene: 4. The length of the CDR3 is 18 residues. Germline loops: CDR1 LGHNA, CDR2 YSLEER. The CDR3 protein is CASSQGSGSISGANVLTF. Written as DNA, the CDR3 is TGCGCCAGCAGCCAAGGTAGCGGGAGTATCTCTGGGGCCAACGTCCTGACTTTC.